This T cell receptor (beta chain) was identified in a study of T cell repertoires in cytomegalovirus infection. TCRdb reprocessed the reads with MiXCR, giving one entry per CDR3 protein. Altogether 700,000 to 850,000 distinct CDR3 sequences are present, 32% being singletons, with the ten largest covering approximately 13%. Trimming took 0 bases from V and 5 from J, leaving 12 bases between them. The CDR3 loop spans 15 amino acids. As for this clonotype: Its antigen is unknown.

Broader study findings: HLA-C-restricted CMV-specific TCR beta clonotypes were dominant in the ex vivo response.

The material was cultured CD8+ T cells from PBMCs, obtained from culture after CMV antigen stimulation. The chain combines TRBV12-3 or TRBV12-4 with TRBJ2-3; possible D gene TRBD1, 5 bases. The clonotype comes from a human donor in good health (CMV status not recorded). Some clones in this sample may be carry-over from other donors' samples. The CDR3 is CASSLAPQGRDTQYF. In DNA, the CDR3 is TGTGCCAGCAGTTTAGCGCCGCAGGGCAGAGATACGCAGTATTTT.